Described below is a single T cell receptor beta chain sequence and its context. The record originates from a study of blood T cell repertoires in COVID-19. Study context: The origin of the acute and convalescent COVID-19 samples was the United States, Italy and Spain. From T cells, B-cell-depleted T cells, or PBMCs came the material, which was cDNA or gDNA.

In the authors' workflow: How many nucleated cells were present was estimated from reference gene primer amplification. Some clones are missing from TCRdb's copy, which holds only in-frame ones; the method was immunoSEQ multiplex PCR. The V and J calls and clone size are taken from that table; D and trimming were inferred from the DNA. The table includes about 55,000 clones, 90% detected once. The sequence came from a man aged 35 to 55 with acute or convalescent COVID-19. Sequencing was carried out using peripheral blood.

CDR3: CASRIQGGREKLFF. The CDR3 region has the DNA TGTGCCAGCAGAATACAGGGGGGACGGGAAAAACTGTTTTTT. The chain carries TRBV2 and TRBJ1-4; TRBD1 agrees at 8 bases. This CDR3 is 14 amino acids long. Germline lookup yields CDR1 SNHLY and CDR2 FYNNEI. Trimming cost V 6 bases and J 8 bases; bases outside gene matches: 8.